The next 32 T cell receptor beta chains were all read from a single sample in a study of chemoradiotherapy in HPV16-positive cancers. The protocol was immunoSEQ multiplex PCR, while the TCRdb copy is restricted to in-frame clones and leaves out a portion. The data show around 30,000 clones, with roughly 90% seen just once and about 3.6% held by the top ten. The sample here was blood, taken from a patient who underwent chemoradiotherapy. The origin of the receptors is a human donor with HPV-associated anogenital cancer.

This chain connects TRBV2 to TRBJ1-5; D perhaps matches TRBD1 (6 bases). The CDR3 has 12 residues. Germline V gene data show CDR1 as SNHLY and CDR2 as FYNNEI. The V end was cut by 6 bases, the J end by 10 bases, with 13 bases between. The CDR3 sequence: CASSRDTRPQHF. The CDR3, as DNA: TGTGCCAGCAGCCGGGACACGCGTCCCCAGCATTTT.

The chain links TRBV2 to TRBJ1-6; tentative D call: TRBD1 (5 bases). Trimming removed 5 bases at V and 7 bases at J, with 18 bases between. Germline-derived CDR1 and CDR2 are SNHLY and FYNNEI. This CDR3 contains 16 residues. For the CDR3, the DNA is TGTGCCAGCAGTCAAACCGGGACTATTCTAAATTCACCCCTCCACTTT. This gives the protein CASSQTGTILNSPLHF.

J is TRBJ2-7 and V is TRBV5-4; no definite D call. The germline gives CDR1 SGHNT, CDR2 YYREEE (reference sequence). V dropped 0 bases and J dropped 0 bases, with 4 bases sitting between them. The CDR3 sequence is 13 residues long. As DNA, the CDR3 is TGTGCCAGCAGCTTGGCTAGCTCCTACGAGCAGTACTTC. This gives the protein CASSLASSYEQYF. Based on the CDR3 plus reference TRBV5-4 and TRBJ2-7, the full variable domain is ETGVTQSPTHLIKTRGQQVTLRCSSQSGHNTVSWYQQALGQGPQFIFQYYREEENGRGNFPPRFSGLQFPNYSSELNVNALELDDSALYLCASSLASSYEQYFGPGTRLTVT.

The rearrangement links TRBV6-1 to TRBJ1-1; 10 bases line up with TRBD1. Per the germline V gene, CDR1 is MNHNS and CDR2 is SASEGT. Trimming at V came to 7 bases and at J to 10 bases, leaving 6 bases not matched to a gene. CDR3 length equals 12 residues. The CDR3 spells CASIKTGGLAFF. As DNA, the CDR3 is TGTGCCAGCATCAAGACAGGGGGCTTAGCTTTCTTT.

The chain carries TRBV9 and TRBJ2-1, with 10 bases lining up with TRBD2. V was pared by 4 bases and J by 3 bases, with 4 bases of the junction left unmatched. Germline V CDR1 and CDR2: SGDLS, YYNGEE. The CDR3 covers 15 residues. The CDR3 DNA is TGTGCCAGCAGCCCAAGCGGGGGGGTCTACAATGAGCAGTTCTTC. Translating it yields CASSPSGGVYNEQFF.

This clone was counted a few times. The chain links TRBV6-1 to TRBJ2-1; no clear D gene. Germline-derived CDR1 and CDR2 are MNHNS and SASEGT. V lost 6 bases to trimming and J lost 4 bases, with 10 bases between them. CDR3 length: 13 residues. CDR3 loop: CASSEIDYNEQFF. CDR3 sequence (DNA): TGTGCCAGCAGCGAAATAGATTACAATGAGCAGTTCTTC.

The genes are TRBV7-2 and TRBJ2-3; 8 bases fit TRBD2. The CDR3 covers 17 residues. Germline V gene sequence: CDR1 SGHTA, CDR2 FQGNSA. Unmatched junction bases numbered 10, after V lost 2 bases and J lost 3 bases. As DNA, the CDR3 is TGTGCCAGCAGCTTAACTTACGGGGAGCGGGGGACAGATACGCAGTATTTT. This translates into CASSLTYGERGTDTQYF.

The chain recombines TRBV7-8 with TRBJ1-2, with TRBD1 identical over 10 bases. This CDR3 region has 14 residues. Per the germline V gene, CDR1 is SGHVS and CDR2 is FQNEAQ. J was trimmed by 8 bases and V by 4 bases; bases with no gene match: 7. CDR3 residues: CASSSRGQGKGYTF. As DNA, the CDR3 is TGTGCCAGCAGCTCCAGGGGACAGGGGAAGGGCTACACCTTC.

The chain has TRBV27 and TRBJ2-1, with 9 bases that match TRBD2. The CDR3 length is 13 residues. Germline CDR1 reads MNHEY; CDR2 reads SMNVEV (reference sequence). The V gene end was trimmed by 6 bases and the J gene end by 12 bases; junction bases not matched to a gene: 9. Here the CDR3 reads CASRLAGGLRQFF. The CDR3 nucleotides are TGTGCCAGCAGACTTGCGGGGGGGCTGAGGCAGTTCTTC.

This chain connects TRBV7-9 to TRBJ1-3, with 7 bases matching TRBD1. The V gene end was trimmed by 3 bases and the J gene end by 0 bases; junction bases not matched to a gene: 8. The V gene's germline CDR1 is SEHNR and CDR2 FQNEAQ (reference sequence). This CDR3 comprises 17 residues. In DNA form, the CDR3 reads TGTGCCAGCAGCTTCCCGGGACAGTTGCTCTCTGGAAACACCATATATTTT. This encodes CASSFPGQLLSGNTIYF. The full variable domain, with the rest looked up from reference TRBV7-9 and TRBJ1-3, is DTGVSQNPRHKITKRGQNVTFRCDPISEHNRLYWYRQTLGQGPEFLTYFQNEAQLEKSRLLSDRFSAERPKGSFSTLEIQRTEQGDSAMYLCASSFPGQLLSGNTIYFGEGSWLTVV.

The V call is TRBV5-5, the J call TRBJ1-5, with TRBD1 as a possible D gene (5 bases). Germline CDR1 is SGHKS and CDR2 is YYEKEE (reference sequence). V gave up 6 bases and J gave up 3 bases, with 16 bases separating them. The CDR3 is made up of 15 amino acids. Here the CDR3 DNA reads TGTGCCAGCACTTTGGGACCAGCCCTCAATCAGCCCCAGCATTTT. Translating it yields CASTLGPALNQPQHF.

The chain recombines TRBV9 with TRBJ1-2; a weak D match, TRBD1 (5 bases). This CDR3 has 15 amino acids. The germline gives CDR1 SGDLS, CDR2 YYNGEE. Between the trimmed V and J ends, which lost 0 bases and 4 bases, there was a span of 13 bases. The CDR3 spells CASSVESTGGYGYTF. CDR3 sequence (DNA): TGTGCCAGCAGCGTAGAGTCGACGGGGGGCTATGGCTACACCTTC. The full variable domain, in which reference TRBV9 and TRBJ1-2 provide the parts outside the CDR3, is DSGVTQTPKHLITATGQRVTLRCSPRSGDLSVYWYQQSLDQGLQFLIQYYNGEERAKGNILERFSAQQFPDLHSELNLSSLELGDSALYFCASSVESTGGYGYTFGSGTRLTVV.

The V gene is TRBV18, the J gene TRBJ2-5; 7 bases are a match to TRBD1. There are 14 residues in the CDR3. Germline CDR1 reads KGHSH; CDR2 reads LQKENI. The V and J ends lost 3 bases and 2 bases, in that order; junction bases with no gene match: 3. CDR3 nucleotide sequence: TGTGCCAGCTCACCTCAGGGACAGCAAGAGACCCAGTACTTC. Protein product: CASSPQGQQETQYF.

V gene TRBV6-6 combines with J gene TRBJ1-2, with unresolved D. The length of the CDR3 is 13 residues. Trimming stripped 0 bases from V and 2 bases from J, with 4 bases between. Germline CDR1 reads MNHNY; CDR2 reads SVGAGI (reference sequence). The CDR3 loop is CASSYSTNYGYTF. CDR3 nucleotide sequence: TGTGCCAGCAGTTACTCGACCAACTATGGCTACACCTTC.

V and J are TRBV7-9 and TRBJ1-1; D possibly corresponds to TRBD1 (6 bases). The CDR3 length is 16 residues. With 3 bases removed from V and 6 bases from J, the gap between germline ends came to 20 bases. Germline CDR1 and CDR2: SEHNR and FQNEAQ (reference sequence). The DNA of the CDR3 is TGTGCCAGCAGCTTCTCGGGGGCGCGTTCGGGAGCTGAAGCTTTCTTT. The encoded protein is CASSFSGARSGAEAFF.

The CDR3 DNA is TGTGCCAGCAGCCAGGACTCACAGGGGGCAAGGGGAAACACCATATATTTT. It specifies CASSQDSQGARGNTIYF. The rearrangement links TRBV4-2 to TRBJ1-3, with 9 bases identical to TRBD1. The germline V gene has CDR1 LGHNA and CDR2 YNFKEQ. The CDR3 spans 17 residues. Trimming took 3 bases from V and 4 from J; bases not matched to a gene: 10.

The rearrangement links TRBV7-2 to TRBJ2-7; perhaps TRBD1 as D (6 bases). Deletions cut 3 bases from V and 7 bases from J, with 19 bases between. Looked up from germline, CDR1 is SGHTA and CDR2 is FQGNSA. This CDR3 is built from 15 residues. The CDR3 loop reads CASSFTDRTEGEQYF. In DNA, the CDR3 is TGTGCCAGCAGCTTCACTGACAGGACCGAAGGGGAGCAGTACTTC.

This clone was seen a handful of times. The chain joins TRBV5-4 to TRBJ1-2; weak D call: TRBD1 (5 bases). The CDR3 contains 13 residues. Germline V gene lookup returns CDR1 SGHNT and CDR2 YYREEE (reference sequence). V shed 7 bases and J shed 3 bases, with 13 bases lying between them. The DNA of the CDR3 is TGTGCCAGCCGGGCGGGCAGGGACTATGGCTACACCTTC. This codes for CASRAGRDYGYTF.

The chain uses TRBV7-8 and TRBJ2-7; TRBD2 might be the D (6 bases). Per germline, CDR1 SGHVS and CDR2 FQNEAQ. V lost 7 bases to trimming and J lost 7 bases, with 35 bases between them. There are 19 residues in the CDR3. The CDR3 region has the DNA TGTGCCAGCACACCCGGGCGGGAACTGCGACAGTACTTTATGGGGGAGCAGTACTTC. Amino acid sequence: CASTPGRELRQYFMGEQYF.

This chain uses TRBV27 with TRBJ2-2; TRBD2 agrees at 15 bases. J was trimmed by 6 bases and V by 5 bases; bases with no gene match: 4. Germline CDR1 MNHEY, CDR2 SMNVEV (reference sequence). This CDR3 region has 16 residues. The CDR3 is CASSLGLAGGPGELFF. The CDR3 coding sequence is TGTGCCAGCAGTCTCGGACTAGCGGGGGGGCCCGGGGAGCTGTTTTTT.

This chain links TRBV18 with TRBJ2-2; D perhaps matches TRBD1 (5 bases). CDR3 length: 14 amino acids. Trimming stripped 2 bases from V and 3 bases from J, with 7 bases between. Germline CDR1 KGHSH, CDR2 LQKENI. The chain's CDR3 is CASSPGADTGELFF. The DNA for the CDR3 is TGTGCCAGCTCACCAGGGGCAGACACCGGGGAGCTGTTTTTT.

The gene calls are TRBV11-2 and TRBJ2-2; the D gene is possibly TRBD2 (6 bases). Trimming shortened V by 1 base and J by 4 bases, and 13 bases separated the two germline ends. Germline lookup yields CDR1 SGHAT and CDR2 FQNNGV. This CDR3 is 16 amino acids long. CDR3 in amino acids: CASSLVGPRGTGELFF. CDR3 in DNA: TGTGCCAGCAGCTTAGTCGGCCCGCGGGGCACCGGGGAGCTGTTTTTT.

The CDR3, as DNA: TGCGCCAGCAGCTTGACAGGTTTCGGTGGTAATGAAAAACTGTTTTTT. It encodes CASSLTGFGGNEKLFF. This chain links TRBV5-1 with TRBJ1-4, with D perhaps matching TRBD1 (5 bases). The CDR3 covers 16 residues. With 1 base removed from V and 4 bases from J, the gap between germline ends came to 14 bases. Germline-derived CDR1 and CDR2 are SGHRS and YFSETQ. Together with reference TRBV5-1 and TRBJ1-4, the CDR3 gives the full variable domain: KAGVTQTPRYLIKTRGQQVTLSCSPISGHRSVSWYQQTPGQGLQFLFEYFSETQRNKGNFPGRFSGRQFSNSRSEMNVSTLELGDSALYLCASSLTGFGGNEKLFFGSGTQLSVL.

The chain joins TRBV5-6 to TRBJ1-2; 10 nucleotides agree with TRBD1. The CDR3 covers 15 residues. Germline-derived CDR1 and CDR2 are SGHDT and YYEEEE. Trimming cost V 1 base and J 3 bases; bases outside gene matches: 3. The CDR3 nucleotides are TGTGCCAGCAGCTTGTTAGGACAGGGGGACTATGGCTACACCTTC. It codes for CASSLLGQGDYGYTF.

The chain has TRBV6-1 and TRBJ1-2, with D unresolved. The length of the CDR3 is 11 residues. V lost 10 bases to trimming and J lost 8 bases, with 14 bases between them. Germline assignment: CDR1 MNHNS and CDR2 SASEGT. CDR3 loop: CAIRAGGGYTF. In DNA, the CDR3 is TGTGCCATCCGGGCAGGAGGGGGCTACACCTTC.

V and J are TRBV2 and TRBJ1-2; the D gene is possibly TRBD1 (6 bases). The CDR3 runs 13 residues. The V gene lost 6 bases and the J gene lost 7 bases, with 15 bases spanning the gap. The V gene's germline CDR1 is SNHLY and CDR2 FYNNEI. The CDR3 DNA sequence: TGTGCCAGCAGCGAACAGGGCTACGGTGGCTACACCTTC. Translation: CASSEQGYGGYTF. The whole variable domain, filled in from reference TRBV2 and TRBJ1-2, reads EPEVTQTPSHQVTQMGQEVILRCVPISNHLYFYWYRQILGQKVEFLVSFYNNEISEKSEIFDDQFSVERPDGSNFTLKIRSTKLEDSAMYFCASSEQGYGGYTFGSGTRLTVV.

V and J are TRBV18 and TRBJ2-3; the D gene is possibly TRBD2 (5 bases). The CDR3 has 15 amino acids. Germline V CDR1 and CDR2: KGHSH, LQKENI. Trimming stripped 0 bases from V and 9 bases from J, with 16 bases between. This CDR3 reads CASSPPGARSETQYF. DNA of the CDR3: TGTGCCAGCTCACCACCGGGAGCCCGATCGGAAACGCAGTATTTT.

CDR3 sequence reads: CATPPGYTF. For the CDR3, the DNA is TGTGCCACCCCCCCTGGCTACACCTTC. The rearrangement joins TRBV11-2 to TRBJ1-2; D unresolved. V lost 10 bases, J lost 7 bases, and 7 bases lay in between. CDR1 and CDR2 from the germline V gene are SGHAT and FQNNGV. The CDR3 extends over 9 amino acids.

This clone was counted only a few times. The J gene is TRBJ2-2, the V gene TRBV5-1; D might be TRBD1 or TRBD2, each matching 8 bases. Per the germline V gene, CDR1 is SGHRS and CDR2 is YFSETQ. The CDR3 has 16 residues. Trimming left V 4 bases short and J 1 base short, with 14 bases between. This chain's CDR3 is CASSPGGTGNTGELFF. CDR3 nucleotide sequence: TGCGCCAGCAGCCCGGGGGGGACAGGGAACACCGGGGAGCTGTTTTTT.

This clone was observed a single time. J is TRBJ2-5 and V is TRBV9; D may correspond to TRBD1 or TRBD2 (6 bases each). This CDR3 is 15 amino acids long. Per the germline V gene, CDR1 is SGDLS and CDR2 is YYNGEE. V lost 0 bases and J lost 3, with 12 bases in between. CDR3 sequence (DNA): TGTGCCAGCAGCGTAGAAGGGGGGAAAAAAGAGACCCAGTACTTC. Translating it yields CASSVEGGKKETQYF. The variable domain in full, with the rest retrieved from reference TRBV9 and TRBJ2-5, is DSGVTQTPKHLITATGQRVTLRCSPRSGDLSVYWYQQSLDQGLQFLIQYYNGEERAKGNILERFSAQQFPDLHSELNLSSLELGDSALYFCASSVEGGKKETQYFGPGTRLLVL.

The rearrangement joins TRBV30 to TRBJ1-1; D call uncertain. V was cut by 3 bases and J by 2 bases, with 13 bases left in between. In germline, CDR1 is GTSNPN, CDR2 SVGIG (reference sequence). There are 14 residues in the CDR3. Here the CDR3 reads CAWSVYGRNTEAFF. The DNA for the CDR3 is TGTGCCTGGAGCGTTTACGGACGTAACACTGAAGCTTTCTTT.

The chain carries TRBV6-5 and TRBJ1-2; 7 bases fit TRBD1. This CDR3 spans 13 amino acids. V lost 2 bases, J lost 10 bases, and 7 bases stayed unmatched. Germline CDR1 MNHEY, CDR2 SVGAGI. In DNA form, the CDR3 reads TGTGCCAGCAGTTACCTGGGGACAGAGACCTACACCTTC. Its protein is CASSYLGTETYTF.